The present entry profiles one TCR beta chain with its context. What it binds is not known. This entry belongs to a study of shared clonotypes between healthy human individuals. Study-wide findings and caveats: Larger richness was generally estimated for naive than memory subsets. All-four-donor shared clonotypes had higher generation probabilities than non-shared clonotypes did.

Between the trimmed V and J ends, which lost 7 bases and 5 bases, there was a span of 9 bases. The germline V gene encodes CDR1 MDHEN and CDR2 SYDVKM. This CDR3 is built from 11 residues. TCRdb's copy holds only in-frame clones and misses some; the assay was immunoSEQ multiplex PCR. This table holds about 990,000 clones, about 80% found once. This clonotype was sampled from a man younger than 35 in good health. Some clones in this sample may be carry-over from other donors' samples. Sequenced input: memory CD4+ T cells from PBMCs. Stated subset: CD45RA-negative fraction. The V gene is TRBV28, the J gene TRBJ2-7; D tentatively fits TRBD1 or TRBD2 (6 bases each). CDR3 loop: CASTRGHEQYF. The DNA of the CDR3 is TGTGCCAGCACCCGGGGGCACGAGCAGTACTTC.